The clone carrying this T cell receptor (beta chain) has only one observation. Profiling relied on immunoSEQ multiplex PCR, and the TCRdb table lists in-frame clones only, not all of them. The table has around 350,000 clones, roughly 84% seen once. Treatment meaning: around 19 received Ad26.COV2.S at low or high dose, single or two shots; five or six received placebo; per-sample allocation not given. Sampling occurred on day 63 after the first vaccine or placebo injection. The data stem from a study of Ad26.COV2.S vaccination and SARS-CoV-2 variants. Study context: Donor was assigned to the Ad26.COV2.S arm of trial COV1001. Ad26.COV2.S shots went into the muscle once or twice, 56 days apart.

V was cut by 4 bases and J by 10 bases, with 14 bases left in between. The CDR3 is 12 amino acids. Germline CDR1 is SGHNT and CDR2 is YYREEE (reference sequence). Sequencing was performed on peripheral blood, taken in a trial of Ad26.COV2.S vaccine versus placebo. The V call is TRBV5-4, the J call TRBJ1-2; D is unresolved. The sequence derives from a person between 18 and 60 years old who received the Ad26.COV2.S COVID-19 vaccine or a placebo. This CDR3 reads CASSTREVVYTF. The CDR3 bases are TGTGCCAGCAGCACCCGTGAGGTAGTCTACACCTTC.